Following are 24 T cell receptor beta chains from one sample sequenced in a study of cytomegalovirus exposure and HLA in healthy donors. Primers: 60 Vbeta forward and 13 Jbeta reverse. Sequencing was performed with immunoSEQ multiplex PCR; in TCRdb, only in-frame clones are kept and a portion is missing. This table holds 150,000 to 200,000 clones, roughly 80% found once. Input material: PBMCs. These receptors were taken from a woman between 50 and 59 years old in good health and CMV-seropositive.

This chain connects TRBV5-4 to TRBJ1-6; 8 bases fit TRBD1. Germline CDR1 and CDR2: SGHNT and YYREEE (reference sequence). This CDR3 spans 15 amino acids. Trimming at V came to 4 bases and at J to 3 bases, leaving 3 bases not matched to a gene. The CDR3 region is CASSQDRGYNSPLHF. The CDR3 nucleotides read TGTGCCAGCAGCCAAGACAGGGGCTATAATTCACCCCTCCACTTT.

This chain links TRBV28 with TRBJ1-5; D gene uncertain. Trimming pared 6 bases from V and 4 bases from J, leaving 16 bases between. The CDR3 covers 15 residues. Germline V lookup: CDR1 MDHEN, CDR2 SYDVKM. The CDR3 region is CASSFLSSGNQPQHF. CDR3 DNA sequence: TGTGCCAGCAGCTTCCTAAGTAGCGGGAATCAGCCCCAGCATTTT.

The V call is TRBV4-3, the J call TRBJ1-2; TRBD1 agrees at 7 bases. The CDR3 is made up of 16 amino acids. V was clipped by 4 bases and J by 7 bases; unmatched bases: 15. The germline gives CDR1 LGHNA, CDR2 YSLEER. The CDR3 reads CASSPDQWGQPSGYTF. The CDR3 DNA sequence: TGCGCCAGCAGCCCTGACCAGTGGGGACAGCCGAGTGGCTACACCTTC.

This chain connects TRBV19 to TRBJ2-7; 11 bases match TRBD1. The CDR3 runs 15 residues. Germline assignment: CDR1 LNHDA and CDR2 SQIVND (reference sequence). Trimming at V came to 5 bases and at J to 0 bases, leaving 3 bases not matched to a gene. The CDR3 reads CASSLDRGPSYEQYF. DNA for the CDR3: TGTGCCAGTAGTCTGGACAGGGGGCCCTCCTACGAGCAGTACTTC.

The V call is TRBV10-2, the J call TRBJ2-3, with D possibly being TRBD2 (5 bases). V lost 6 bases and J lost 2, with 12 bases in between. The germline gives CDR1 WSHSY, CDR2 SAAADI. This CDR3 region has 14 residues. DNA of the CDR3: TGCGCCAGCAGGGCAGGCGGGTTCACAGATACGCAGTATTTT. Encoded protein: CASRAGGFTDTQYF.

This clone showed up just a few times. This chain links TRBV4-1 with TRBJ1-1, with D possibly matching TRBD1 (6 bases). The CDR3 runs to 14 residues. V lost 4 bases, J lost 1 base, and 10 bases lay in between. Germline V CDR1 and CDR2: MGHRA, YSYEKL. Here the CDR3 reads CASSPQQGNTEAFF. The CDR3 DNA follows: TGCGCCAGCAGCCCTCAACAGGGGAACACTGAAGCTTTCTTT.

The chain links TRBV5-5 to TRBJ2-5, with TRBD2 as a possible D gene (5 bases). V dropped 4 bases and J dropped 2 bases, with 12 bases sitting between them. Germline V lookup: CDR1 SGHKS, CDR2 YYEKEE (reference sequence). The CDR3 totals 14 residues. The CDR3 DNA reads as TGTGCCAGCAGCCGTGGACTGGGACAAGAGACCCAGTACTTC. This codes for CASSRGLGQETQYF. The full variable domain, its missing parts supplied by reference TRBV5-5 and TRBJ2-5, is DAGVTQSPTHLIKTRGQQVTLRCSPISGHKSVSWYQQVLGQGPQFIFQYYEKEERGRGNFPDRFSARQFPNYSSELNVNALLLGDSALYLCASSRGLGQETQYFGPGTRLLVL.

This clone was counted only a few times. The chain recombines TRBV18 with TRBJ2-3, with TRBD1 matching 8 bases. Per the germline V gene, CDR1 is KGHSH and CDR2 is LQKENI. The CDR3 has 18 residues. V trimming: 6 bases; J trimming: 6 bases; junction bases outside the gene matches: 20. The CDR3 region is CASSSLRTGTGSGDTQYF. CDR3 nucleotide sequence: TGTGCCAGCTCCTCTCTGAGAACCGGGACAGGCAGCGGCGATACGCAGTATTTT.

The chain couples TRBV7-3 to TRBJ2-1; TRBD1 aligns across 10 bases. CDR3 size: 16 residues. Germline-derived CDR1 and CDR2 are SGHTA and FQGTGA. The junction had 8 bases not matched to a gene; V was cut back by 4 bases and J by 5 bases. This CDR3 is CASSSLRDRGHNEQFF. For the CDR3, the DNA is TGTGCCAGCAGCTCCCTCCGGGACAGGGGACACAATGAGCAGTTCTTC.

The rearrangement joins TRBV30 to TRBJ1-1; D not resolved. The length of the CDR3 is 13 residues. The ends were cut back, 4 bases at V and 5 bases at J, with 14 bases in the middle. The germline gives CDR1 GTSNPN, CDR2 SVGIG (reference sequence). In DNA form, the CDR3 reads TGTGCCTGGACCCAAGACACCCAAACTGAAGCTTTCTTT. Translation gives CAWTQDTQTEAFF.

This clone turned up a few times. The V call is TRBV5-1, the J call TRBJ2-3; the D gene is possibly TRBD1 (5 bases). The length of the CDR3 is 14 residues. The germline V and J ends were trimmed by 4 bases and 0 bases, with 9 bases remaining between them. CDR1 SGHRS and CDR2 YFSETQ come from the germline V gene. CDR3 nucleotides: TGCGCCAGCAGCAGGGGTTCTAGCACAGATACGCAGTATTTT. This codes for CASSRGSSTDTQYF.

The chain uses TRBV15 and TRBJ2-7, with 7 bases lining up with TRBD2. The CDR3 contains 15 residues. Germline CDR1 LNHNV, CDR2 YYDKDF (reference sequence). The ends lost 0 bases at V and 2 bases at J; junction bases unmatched: 4. CDR3 coding DNA: TGTGCCACCAGCAGAGATACGGCGGGAGCCTACGAGCAGTACTTC. It translates to CATSRDTAGAYEQYF.

The chain has TRBV29-1 and TRBJ2-5; 9 bases agree with TRBD1. CDR1 and CDR2 from the germline V gene are SQVTM and ANQGSEA. The CDR3 is 14 residues long. V lost 7 bases, J lost 5 bases, and 11 bases stayed unmatched. The CDR3, as DNA: TGCAGCGGACACCTGACAGGGGGATTTGAGACCCAGTACTTC. Protein: CSGHLTGGFETQYF.

The chain couples TRBV5-8 to TRBJ2-7, with TRBD2 matching over 14 bases. Germline-derived CDR1 and CDR2 are SGHTS and YDEGEE. The CDR3 runs to 19 residues. V was clipped by 4 bases and J by 5 bases; unmatched bases: 17. CDR3 in DNA: TGTGCCAGCAGCACCGGACTAGCGGGAGGACCCTCCTTCGTGGACGAGCAGTACTTC. Translation gives CASSTGLAGGPSFVDEQYF. The full variable domain, rest sourced from reference TRBV5-8 and TRBJ2-7, is EAGVTQSPTHLIKTRGQQATLRCSPISGHTSVYWYQQALGLGLQFLLWYDEGEERNRGNFPPRFSGRQFPNYSSELNVNALELEDSALYLCASSTGLAGGPSFVDEQYFGPGTRLTVT.

The rearrangement joins TRBV21-1 to TRBJ1-4; the D call of TRBD1 is as the table states it, not checked on the DNA. TRBV21-1 has pseudogene status. The CDR3 has 14 residues. The CDR3: CASTGTGRDEKLFF. The DNA of the CDR3 is TGTGCCAGCACCGGGACAGGGCGGGATGAAAAACTGTTTTTT.

V is TRBV27 and J is TRBJ2-1; D uncertain. With 10 bases removed from V and 2 bases from J, the gap between germline ends came to 6 bases. CDR3 length: 11 residues. CDR1 is MNHEY, CDR2 SMNVEV, per germline (reference sequence). CDR3 coding DNA: TGTGCCACCTTTACCTACAATGAGCAGTTCTTC. Translated, it gives CATFTYNEQFF.

The chain uses TRBV5-5 and TRBJ2-1; 8 nucleotides align to TRBD1. With 2 bases clipped from V and 5 bases from J, the junction kept 6 bases outside the gene matches. The germline CDR1 and CDR2 sequences are SGHKS and YYEKEE (reference sequence). This CDR3 region has 15 residues. The CDR3 loop is CASSFFPGGHNEQFF. The CDR3 DNA is TGTGCCAGCAGCTTTTTTCCAGGGGGCCACAATGAGCAGTTCTTC. The full variable domain, its missing parts supplied by reference TRBV5-5 and TRBJ2-1, is DAGVTQSPTHLIKTRGQQVTLRCSPISGHKSVSWYQQVLGQGPQFIFQYYEKEERGRGNFPDRFSARQFPNYSSELNVNALLLGDSALYLCASSFFPGGHNEQFFGPGTRLTVL.

This clone has a handful of counts. V gene TRBV5-1 combines with J gene TRBJ1-2; TRBD1 matches at 9 bases. Germline assignment: CDR1 SGHRS and CDR2 YFSETQ. This CDR3 region has 15 residues. V trimming: 4 bases; J trimming: 6 bases; junction bases outside the gene matches: 10. For the CDR3, the DNA is TGCGCCAGCAGCCAAGGACAGGGGCCGAGTAATGGCTACACCTTC. This encodes CASSQGQGPSNGYTF.

This chain connects TRBV29-1 to TRBJ1-2; D is unclear. Trimming took off 5 bases at V and 4 bases at J, with 8 bases between the two ends. Germline V gives CDR1 SQVTM, CDR2 ANQGSEA. The CDR3 loop spans 11 amino acids. CDR3 loop: CSVRHSYGYTF. CDR3 coding DNA: TGCAGCGTTCGGCACAGCTATGGCTACACCTTC. Combining the CDR3 with reference TRBV29-1 and TRBJ1-2 gives the whole variable domain SAVISQKPSRDICQRGTSLTIQCQVDSQVTMMFWYRQQPGQSLTLIATANQGSEATYESGFVIDKFPISRPNLTFSTLTVSNMSPEDSSIYLCSVRHSYGYTFGSGTRLTVV.

The chain couples TRBV30 to TRBJ1-1, with unresolved D. CDR1 and CDR2 (germline): GTSNPN, SVGIG (reference sequence). The CDR3 runs to 13 residues. Trimming took 2 bases from V and 4 from J, leaving 11 bases between them. The CDR3 loop reads CAWSRGSFTEAFF. The CDR3 DNA follows: TGTGCCTGGAGTCGCGGCAGTTTCACTGAAGCTTTCTTT. The whole variable domain, remainder taken from reference TRBV30 and TRBJ1-1, is SQTIHQWPATLVQPVGSPLSLECTVEGTSNPNLYWYRQAAGRGLQLLFYSVGIGQISSEVPQNLSASRPQDRQFILSSKKLLLSDSGFYLCAWSRGSFTEAFFGQGTRLTVV.

CDR3 DNA: TGTGCCAGCAGCTTGCCCGGGGTAGCGGGAATCGACGAGCAGTACTTC. Encoded protein: CASSLPGVAGIDEQYF. The chain is built from TRBV5-4 and TRBJ2-7; 8 bases agree with TRBD2. In germline, CDR1 is SGHNT, CDR2 YYREEE (reference sequence). The ends lost 1 base at V and 5 bases at J; junction bases unmatched: 11. This CDR3 region has 16 residues.

This clone came up once. The gene calls are TRBV9 and TRBJ1-2, with D possibly being TRBD1 (5 bases). Germline-derived CDR1 and CDR2 are SGDLS and YYNGEE. This CDR3 is built from 13 residues. V lost 0 bases to trimming and J lost 8 bases, with 11 bases between them. Here the CDR3 reads CASSVEPQGGYTF. CDR3 nucleotides: TGTGCCAGCAGCGTAGAACCGCAGGGCGGCTACACCTTC.

The chain combines TRBV9 with TRBJ1-3; 7 bases agree with TRBD1. From germline, CDR1 is SGDLS and CDR2 YYNGEE. With 4 bases clipped from V and 0 bases from J, the junction kept 7 bases outside the gene matches. The CDR3 consists of 16 residues. The CDR3 is CASSQWTGSSGNTIYF. For the CDR3, the DNA is TGTGCCAGCAGCCAATGGACAGGTAGCTCTGGAAACACCATATATTTT. Variable domain in full (rest from reference TRBV9 and TRBJ1-3): DSGVTQTPKHLITATGQRVTLRCSPRSGDLSVYWYQQSLDQGLQFLIQYYNGEERAKGNILERFSAQQFPDLHSELNLSSLELGDSALYFCASSQWTGSSGNTIYFGEGSWLTVV.

The table lists this clone with a few counts. The chain couples TRBV4-2 to TRBJ2-3; TRBD2 aligns across 12 bases. The germline V gene has CDR1 LGHNA and CDR2 YNFKEQ. The V gene end was trimmed by 1 base and the J gene end by 4 bases; junction bases not matched to a gene: 0. This CDR3 contains 15 residues. In nucleotides, the CDR3 is TGTGCCAGCAGCCAAGCTAGCGGGGGGGCAGATACGCAGTATTTT. Amino acid sequence: CASSQASGGADTQYF.